Below are 25 T cell receptor beta chains sequenced from a single sample in a study of blood T cell repertoires in COVID-19. TCRdb's copy holds only in-frame clones and misses some; the assay was immunoSEQ multiplex PCR. Counted here are 150,000 to 200,000 clones, about 81% occurring once; the ten biggest clones make up around 9.9%. Input material: peripheral blood. Receptors originate from a human donor in a cohort sampled during active COVID-19.

V usage is TRBV11-3 and J usage is TRBJ2-7; 10 bases match TRBD1. CDR3 length: 15 residues. With 3 bases clipped from V and 6 bases from J, the junction kept 8 bases outside the gene matches. CDR1 is SGHNT and CDR2 is YENEEA in the germline V gene. CDR3 DNA sequence: TGTGCCAGCAGCTTCTCCGGGACAGGGGTTAGCGAGCAGTACTTC. Translating gives CASSFSGTGVSEQYF. Full variable domain (rest looked up from reference TRBV11-3 and TRBJ2-7): EAGVVQSPRYKIIEKKQPVAFWCNPISGHNTLYWYLQNLGQGPELLIRYENEEAVDDSQLPKDRFSAERLKGVDSTLKIQPAELGDSAVYLCASSFSGTGVSEQYFGPGTRLTVT.

The chain uses TRBV6-4 and TRBJ1-2, with D perhaps TRBD1 (5 bases). CDR3 length equals 14 residues. V was shortened by 6 bases and J by 4 bases, with 15 bases between the two germline ends. CDR1 is MRHNA, CDR2 SNTAGT, per germline. The CDR3 region has the DNA TGTGCCAGCAGCCGTTCTACCGACAGCTATGGCTACACCTTC. This sequence encodes CASSRSTDSYGYTF.

The chain uses TRBV4-3 and TRBJ1-2; D is perhaps TRBD1 (6 bases). Looked up from germline, CDR1 is LGHNA and CDR2 is YSLEER. V was pared by 2 bases and J by 1 base, with 11 bases between. This CDR3 is built from 15 residues. The chain's CDR3 is CASSQLDSDNYGYTF. CDR3 sequence (DNA): TGCGCCAGCAGCCAACTGGACAGCGATAACTATGGCTACACCTTC.

V and J are TRBV30 and TRBJ2-5; TRBD2 matches at 8 bases. Germline-derived CDR1 and CDR2 are GTSNPN and SVGIG (reference sequence). The V and J ends lost 1 base and 2 bases, in that order; junction bases with no gene match: 6. The CDR3 covers 15 residues. In DNA, the CDR3 is TGTGCCTGGAGTGAGAATAGCGGGGCACAAGAGACCCAGTACTTC. Translating gives CAWSENSGAQETQYF.

This clone showed up just once. The chain recombines TRBV4-3 with TRBJ1-2, with D uncertain. The germline gives CDR1 LGHNA, CDR2 YSLEER. The CDR3 sequence is 14 residues long. Trimming stripped 0 bases from V and 0 bases from J, with 5 bases between. The CDR3 nucleotides are TGCGCCAGCAGCCAAGATACAGCTAACTATGGCTACACCTTC. Protein sequence: CASSQDTANYGYTF.

The J gene is TRBJ2-3, the V gene TRBV7-2; possible D gene TRBD2, 6 bases. Per the germline V gene, CDR1 is SGHTA and CDR2 is FQGNSA. V shed 5 bases and J shed 0 bases, with 18 bases lying between them. The CDR3 runs 17 residues. This CDR3 is CASSRRGSGRSTDTQYF. The CDR3 DNA follows: TGTGCCAGCAGCCGGAGAGGTAGCGGACGGAGCACAGATACGCAGTATTTT.

J is TRBJ2-7 and V is TRBV6-5; 7 positions match TRBD2. The V gene's germline CDR1 is MNHEY and CDR2 SVGAGI. Germline trimming cut 0 bases from V and 1 base from J; bases unmatched to any gene: 3. The CDR3 has 15 amino acids. Here the CDR3 reads CASSYSGGRSYEQYF. CDR3 DNA sequence: TGTGCCAGCAGTTACTCGGGGGGGAGGTCCTACGAGCAGTACTTC.

J is TRBJ2-5 and V is TRBV28; D possibly corresponds to TRBD1 (5 bases). The ends were cut back, 2 bases at V and 5 bases at J, with 18 bases in the middle. The CDR3 length is 16 residues. The germline gives CDR1 MDHEN, CDR2 SYDVKM. The CDR3, as DNA: TGTGCCAGCAGTTTAGGCCCGTCAGGGTGGGCTGAGACCCAGTACTTC. This translates into CASSLGPSGWAETQYF. The variable domain in full, with the rest retrieved from reference TRBV28 and TRBJ2-5, is DVKVTQSSRYLVKRTGEKVFLECVQDMDHENMFWYRQDPGLGLRLIYFSYDVKMKEKGDIPEGYSVSREKKERFSLILESASTNQTSMYLCASSLGPSGWAETQYFGPGTRLLVL.

This clone was picked up one time. The chain is built from TRBV19 and TRBJ1-1, with 9 bases matching TRBD1. Trimming took 7 bases from V and 3 from J; bases not matched to a gene: 6. Per the germline V gene, CDR1 is LNHDA and CDR2 is SQIVND (reference sequence). The CDR3 spans 14 residues. CDR3 DNA: TGTGCCAGTACCACACAGGGGGCGGACACTGAAGCTTTCTTT. This gives the protein CASTTQGADTEAFF.

The J gene is TRBJ2-2, the V gene TRBV7-9; D is possibly TRBD1 (6 bases). Germline CDR1 and CDR2: SEHNR and FQNEAQ (reference sequence). With 4 bases removed from V and 1 base from J, the gap between germline ends came to 13 bases. This CDR3 contains 16 residues. Here the CDR3 DNA reads TGTGCCAGCAGCTCATCCGGGACACAGAACACCGGGGAGCTGTTTTTT. Translation gives CASSSSGTQNTGELFF.

This chain connects TRBV28 to TRBJ1-1; no clear D gene. From germline, CDR1 is MDHEN and CDR2 SYDVKM. The V end lost 6 bases, the J end lost 10 bases, and 12 bases lay between the germline ends. The CDR3 is 11 amino acids. CDR3 amino acids: CASSRARGAFF. The CDR3 nucleotides are TGTGCCAGCAGCCGCGCGCGGGGAGCTTTCTTT.

This clone was seen more than once but under ten times. This CDR3 is CASSLGGENEQFF. The CDR3, as DNA: TGCGCCAGCAGCTTGGGGGGCGAGAATGAGCAGTTCTTC. The V and J genes are TRBV5-1 and TRBJ2-1, with D possibly matching TRBD1 (5 bases). The V end lost 0 bases, the J end lost 7 bases, and 8 bases lay between the germline ends. The CDR3 consists of 13 residues. The V gene's germline CDR1 is SGHRS and CDR2 YFSETQ.

The chain couples TRBV30 to TRBJ2-7; D may be TRBD1 (5 bases). Trimming removed 7 bases at V and 0 bases at J, with 10 bases between. CDR3 length: 12 amino acids. Per germline, CDR1 GTSNPN and CDR2 SVGIG (reference sequence). The CDR3 protein is CALDRGSYEQYF. Written as DNA, the CDR3 is TGTGCCTTGGATAGGGGCTCCTACGAGCAGTACTTC.

This rearrangement joins TRBV11-2 to TRBJ2-1; 9 nucleotides align to TRBD1. V lost 1 base, J lost 9 bases, and 10 bases stayed unmatched. CDR3 length: 16 residues. Germline assignment: CDR1 SGHAT and CDR2 FQNNGV. This CDR3 reads CASSLVITGGSGEQFF. The CDR3 DNA is TGTGCCAGCAGCTTAGTGATTACAGGGGGCTCAGGTGAGCAGTTCTTC.

J is TRBJ2-1 and V is TRBV18; TRBD2 matches 8 bases. Germline V gene data show CDR1 as KGHSH and CDR2 as LQKENI. The CDR3 extends over 16 amino acids. Trimming cost V 0 bases and J 4 bases; bases outside gene matches: 5. DNA of the CDR3: TGTGCCAGCTCACCACCGCTACTAGCGGTTTACAATGAGCAGTTCTTC. It yields the protein CASSPPLLAVYNEQFF.

The chain employs TRBV25-1 and TRBJ2-3; TRBD1 matches at 11 bases. The CDR3 loop spans 15 amino acids. In germline, CDR1 is MGHDK, CDR2 SYGVNS. Trimming removed 4 bases from V and 6 bases from J; junction bases left unmatched: 6. DNA of the CDR3: TGTGCCAGCAGTGTCGGGACAGGGGGATCGGATACGCAGTATTTT. Translation gives CASSVGTGGSDTQYF.

The chain combines TRBV7-9 with TRBJ2-3; 7 bases agree with TRBD2. J lost 4 bases, V lost 4 bases, and 14 bases had no gene match. This CDR3 region has 17 residues. The germline V gene has CDR1 SEHNR and CDR2 FQNEAQ (reference sequence). Written as DNA, the CDR3 is TGTGCCAGCAGCTCCTCCGGGTGGCGGGAGAGTCCAGATACGCAGTATTTT. This sequence encodes CASSSSGWRESPDTQYF.

J is TRBJ2-5 and V is TRBV4-3; TRBD2 agrees at 11 bases. The CDR3 spans 15 residues. CDR1 and CDR2 from the germline V gene are LGHNA and YSLEER. V lost 3 bases to trimming and J lost 4 bases; unmatched junction nucleotides: 4. The CDR3 loop is CASSQLAGGGETQYF. CDR3 DNA: TGCGCCAGCAGCCAGCTAGCGGGGGGAGGAGAGACCCAGTACTTC.

The gene calls are TRBV7-8 and TRBJ2-7; D gene ambiguous. Looked up from germline, CDR1 is SGHVS and CDR2 is FQNEAQ. V was clipped by 5 bases and J by 3 bases, with 14 bases between them. This CDR3 is 14 amino acids long. CDR3 region: CASSPRQANYEQYF. The DNA of the CDR3 is TGTGCCAGCAGCCCCCGCCAGGCTAACTACGAGCAGTACTTC.

The chain combines TRBV6-5 with TRBJ1-2, with 7 bases identical to TRBD1. The germline V gene has CDR1 MNHEY and CDR2 SVGAGI. J was trimmed by 5 bases and V by 0 bases; bases with no gene match: 9. The length of the CDR3 is 16 residues. The CDR3 DNA reads TGTGCCAGCAGTTACTCTACAGGGGTCCCTGGTTATGGCTACACCTTC. The encoded protein is CASSYSTGVPGYGYTF.

The CDR3: CASSPGGADEQYF. The CDR3 nucleotides read TGTGCCAGCAGCCCCGGTGGGGCGGACGAGCAGTACTTC. This chain connects TRBV5-4 to TRBJ2-7; D perhaps matches TRBD1 (5 bases). V was trimmed by 4 bases and J by 5 bases, leaving 13 bases between them. The length of the CDR3 is 13 residues. Germline CDR1 reads SGHNT; CDR2 reads YYREEE (reference sequence). Drawing the rest from reference TRBV5-4 and TRBJ2-7, the complete variable domain is ETGVTQSPTHLIKTRGQQVTLRCSSQSGHNTVSWYQQALGQGPQFIFQYYREEENGRGNFPPRFSGLQFPNYSSELNVNALELDDSALYLCASSPGGADEQYFGPGTRLTVT.

The gene calls are TRBV5-6 and TRBJ2-5, with 7 bases identical to TRBD2. CDR3 length: 15 amino acids. The V segment lost 3 bases and the J segment 10 bases; nucleotides outside the gene matches: 15. From germline, CDR1 is SGHDT and CDR2 YYEEEE. CDR3 residues: CASSWSPGRVNFQYF. The CDR3 DNA sequence: TGTGCCAGCAGCTGGTCGCCAGGGAGGGTTAACTTCCAGTACTTC.

This chain uses TRBV7-9 with TRBJ2-5; D is perhaps TRBD1 (6 bases). The germline V and J ends were trimmed by 3 bases and 5 bases, with 13 bases remaining between them. Looked up from germline, CDR1 is SEHNR and CDR2 is FQNEAQ (reference sequence). The CDR3 sequence is 14 residues long. CDR3 sequence reads: CASSFGQPLETQYF. The CDR3 coding sequence is TGTGCCAGCAGCTTTGGACAGCCCTTGGAGACCCAGTACTTC.

Here the CDR3 reads CASRASSENEQFF. CDR3 DNA: TGTGCCAGCAGGGCCTCTAGCGAAAATGAGCAGTTCTTC. V and J are TRBV5-4 and TRBJ2-1; tentative D call: TRBD2 (6 bases). This CDR3 comprises 13 residues. V gave up 5 bases and J gave up 7 bases, with 13 bases separating them. Germline loops: CDR1 SGHNT, CDR2 YYREEE (reference sequence).

V is TRBV18 and J is TRBJ2-3; unclear D gene. Trimming pared 3 bases from V and 3 bases from J, leaving 22 bases between. Germline V CDR1 and CDR2: KGHSH, LQKENI. The CDR3 is 18 residues long. CDR3 loop: CASSPLEVQPEWTDTQYF. CDR3 sequence (DNA): TGTGCCAGCTCACCTCTCGAGGTTCAGCCCGAATGGACAGATACGCAGTATTTT.